The 32 T cell receptor beta chains below come from one sample, sequenced in a study of T cell repertoires in cytomegalovirus infection. TCRdb re-called the reads through MiXCR, storing one row per CDR3 protein. The sample lists about 110,000 distinct CDR3 sequences, about 40% occurring once. Their target antigens are unknown. The material sequenced was CD8+ T cells from cultured PBMCs, taken from culture after CMV antigen stimulation. The receptors were gathered from a human donor in good health (CMV status not recorded). Some clones in this sample may be carry-over from other donors' samples.

This sequence joins TRBV14 and TRBJ1-2, with D uncertain. Germline-derived CDR1 and CDR2 are SGHDN and FVKESK. V was trimmed by 0 bases and J by 4 bases, leaving 12 bases between them. The CDR3 has 15 residues. In DNA, the CDR3 is TGTGCCAGCAGCCAAGAAAGAACGGGTCTCTATGGCTACACCTTC. It yields the protein CASSQERTGLYGYTF. The full variable domain, in which reference TRBV14 and TRBJ1-2 provide the parts outside the CDR3, is EAGVTQFPSHSVIEKGQTVTLRCDPISGHDNLYWYRRVMGKEIKFLLHFVKESKQDESGMPNNRFLAERTGGTYSTLKVQPAELEDSGVYFCASSQERTGLYGYTFGSGTRLTVV.

The rearrangement joins TRBV5-4 to TRBJ2-1; D is perhaps TRBD1 (5 bases). The CDR3 totals 11 residues. Looked up from germline, CDR1 is SGHNT and CDR2 is YYREEE (reference sequence). Trimming stripped 4 bases from V and 8 bases from J, with 7 bases between. The CDR3 is CASSDSDEQFF. The DNA of the CDR3 is TGTGCCAGCAGCGACAGCGATGAGCAGTTCTTC. Full variable domain (outside the CDR3, taken from reference TRBV5-4 and TRBJ2-1): ETGVTQSPTHLIKTRGQQVTLRCSSQSGHNTVSWYQQALGQGPQFIFQYYREEENGRGNFPPRFSGLQFPNYSSELNVNALELDDSALYLCASSDSDEQFFGPGTRLTVL.

The chain employs TRBV7-6 and TRBJ2-1; no definite D call. In germline, CDR1 is SGHVS, CDR2 FNYEAQ. The CDR3 has 13 amino acids. Trimming left V 1 base short and J 6 bases short, with 7 bases between. The CDR3 region has the DNA TGTGCCAGCAGCTTAGAACTTGGCAATGAGCAGTTCTTC. This translates into CASSLELGNEQFF.

This clonotype appeared a few times. The V call is TRBV7-2, the J call TRBJ2-2; TRBD2 matches 9 bases. CDR3 length equals 16 residues. Germline values: CDR1 SGHTA, CDR2 FQGNSA. With V trimmed by 1 base and J by 4 bases, 4 bases remained unmatched. The CDR3 nucleotides are TGTGCCAGCAGCTTAGTAGCGGGGGCGGGCACCGGGGAGCTGTTTTTT. This translates into CASSLVAGAGTGELFF. The full variable domain, with the rest looked up from reference TRBV7-2 and TRBJ2-2, is GAGVSQSPSNKVTEKGKDVELRCDPISGHTALYWYRQSLGQGLEFLIYFQGNSAPDKSGLPSDRFSAERTGGSVSTLTIQRTQQEDSAVYLCASSLVAGAGTGELFFGEGSRLTVL.

V and J are TRBV3-1 and TRBJ2-3; the match to TRBD2 covers 11 bases. After removal of 3 bases from V and 11 bases from J, the junction contained 13 bases not matched to a gene. The CDR3 consists of 16 residues. Germline CDR1 is LGHDT and CDR2 is YNNKEL (reference sequence). The CDR3 DNA reads TGTGCCAGCAGCCAGACTATAGCGGGGGGGCCCCCAGGGCAGTATTTT. Protein: CASSQTIAGGPPGQYF.

In its sample, this clonotype was seen once. The chain uses TRBV19 and TRBJ2-3; TRBD2 might be the D (5 bases). The length of the CDR3 is 15 residues. CDR1 LNHDA and CDR2 SQIVND come from the germline V gene (reference sequence). V lost 7 bases, J lost 2 bases, and 16 bases lay in between. The DNA for the CDR3 is TGTGCCAGTACACCTGGGAGTTCCTTCACAGATACGCAGTATTTT. This encodes CASTPGSSFTDTQYF.

This clonotype was seen a handful of times. The chain employs TRBV20-1 and TRBJ1-5; tentative D call: TRBD1 (5 bases). Trimming shortened V by 0 bases and J by 7 bases, and 16 bases separated the two germline ends. CDR3 length equals 15 residues. CDR1 is DFQATT, CDR2 SNEGSKA, per germline (reference sequence). CDR3 residues: CSARDVLGDGQPQHF. CDR3 bases: TGCAGTGCTAGAGATGTTTTGGGGGACGGACAGCCCCAGCATTTT.

Only a few counts were recorded for this clonotype. This chain connects TRBV20-1 to TRBJ2-1; D uncertain. The ends were cut back, 3 bases at V and 7 bases at J, with 7 bases in the middle. This CDR3 is built from 11 residues. Looked up from germline, CDR1 is DFQATT and CDR2 is SNEGSKA (reference sequence). CDR3 DNA: TGCAGTGCTAGGGGCGGAAATGAGCAGTTCTTC. It yields the protein CSARGGNEQFF.

This clonotype has only a few counts. This chain connects TRBV20-1 to TRBJ2-3, with TRBD2 identical over 10 bases. Germline CDR1 reads DFQATT; CDR2 reads SNEGSKA (reference sequence). The trim removed 4 bases at V and 7 bases at J, leaving 20 bases unmatched. The CDR3 contains 18 residues. Here the CDR3 reads CSATTSSGGPDGVYTQYF. DNA of the CDR3: TGCAGTGCTACTACTTCTAGCGGGGGACCTGACGGAGTTTATACGCAGTATTTT.

This chain joins TRBV12-3 or TRBV12-4 and TRBJ2-7; the match to TRBD1 covers 7 bases. This CDR3 contains 13 residues. V shed 2 bases and J 2 bases; nucleotides not matched to a gene: 0. In DNA form, the CDR3 reads TGTGCCAGCAGTTTACAGGGGGCCTACGAGCAGTACTTC. This gives the protein CASSLQGAYEQYF.

This clonotype was counted only a few times. The CDR3 nucleotides read TGTGCCAGCAGCTTAGACAGGGGGCATGGCTACACCTTC. Translating it yields CASSLDRGHGYTF. V usage is TRBV7-6 and J usage is TRBJ1-2; 9 nucleotides match TRBD1. Germline loops: CDR1 SGHVS, CDR2 FNYEAQ. V lost 1 base and J lost 6; bases outside the gene matches: 0. The CDR3 is made up of 13 amino acids.

The rearrangement uses TRBV7-9 and TRBJ1-1; no reliable D call. V lost 1 base to trimming and J lost 5 bases, with 5 bases between them. The CDR3 has 12 amino acids. Per germline, CDR1 SEHNR and CDR2 FQNEAQ (reference sequence). The CDR3 is CASSLGMTEAFF. In nucleotides, the CDR3 is TGTGCCAGCAGCTTAGGAATGACTGAAGCTTTCTTT.

This clonotype was seen a handful of times. The gene calls are TRBV9 and TRBJ2-3, with D perhaps assigned TRBD1 or TRBD2 (6 bases each). Per the germline V gene, CDR1 is SGDLS and CDR2 is YYNGEE. V shed 0 bases and J shed 2 bases, with 10 bases lying between them. The CDR3 has 15 amino acids. In DNA, the CDR3 is TGTGCCAGCAGCGTAGGGGGGGCGTTCACAGATACGCAGTATTTT. Residues: CASSVGGAFTDTQYF. Supplemented by reference TRBV9 and TRBJ2-3, the full variable domain reads DSGVTQTPKHLITATGQRVTLRCSPRSGDLSVYWYQQSLDQGLQFLIQYYNGEERAKGNILERFSAQQFPDLHSELNLSSLELGDSALYFCASSVGGAFTDTQYFGPGTRLTVL.

In this sample, this clonotype turned up a few times. The rearrangement uses TRBV6-2 or TRBV6-3 and TRBJ2-1; 11 nucleotides align to TRBD2. Germline assignment: CDR1 MNHEY and CDR2 SVGEGT. V shed 6 bases and J 0 bases; nucleotides not matched to a gene: 4. The length of the CDR3 is 16 residues. Written as DNA, the CDR3 is TGTGCCAGCAGCCTAGCGGGGGGTTTCTCCTACAATGAGCAGTTCTTC. The encoded protein is CASSLAGGFSYNEQFF.

V and J are TRBV6-1 and TRBJ1-1; no clear D gene. V dropped 7 bases and J dropped 1 base, with 13 bases sitting between them. This CDR3 comprises 14 residues. CDR1 and CDR2 from the germline V gene are MNHNS and SASEGT. The CDR3 bases are TGTGCCAGCAACGTAGGATCGGGGAACACTGAAGCTTTCTTT. Translation gives CASNVGSGNTEAFF.

The chain couples TRBV25-1 to TRBJ1-6; D unresolved. Germline V gives CDR1 MGHDK, CDR2 SYGVNS. There are 14 residues in the CDR3. V shed 2 bases and J shed 10 bases, with 12 bases lying between them. CDR3 in amino acids: CASSELRFGSPLHF. CDR3 nucleotide sequence: TGTGCCAGCAGTGAACTTAGGTTTGGATCACCCCTCCACTTT. Supplemented by reference TRBV25-1 and TRBJ1-6, the full variable domain reads EADIYQTPRYLVIGTGKKITLECSQTMGHDKMYWYQQDPGMELHLIHYSYGVNSTEKGDLSSESTVSRIRTEHFPLTLESARPSHTSQYLCASSELRFGSPLHFGNGTRLTVT.

V is TRBV9 and J is TRBJ2-2; D might be TRBD1 (5 bases). The V gene lost 7 bases and the J gene lost 4 bases, with 8 bases spanning the gap. The germline V gene encodes CDR1 SGDLS and CDR2 YYNGEE. CDR3 length equals 12 residues. The CDR3 sequence: CASGQGTGELFF. For the CDR3, the DNA is TGTGCCAGCGGCCAGGGCACCGGGGAGCTGTTTTTT.

This chain links TRBV30 with TRBJ2-7; D is ambiguous. The CDR3 contains 12 residues. Germline V lookup: CDR1 GTSNPN, CDR2 SVGIG (reference sequence). The V and J ends lost 4 bases and 5 bases respectively, with 12 bases between them. This CDR3 is CAWNSIGDEQYF. CDR3 DNA sequence: TGTGCCTGGAACAGCATAGGCGACGAGCAGTACTTC. The full variable domain, its missing parts supplied by reference TRBV30 and TRBJ2-7, is SQTIHQWPATLVQPVGSPLSLECTVEGTSNPNLYWYRQAAGRGLQLLFYSVGIGQISSEVPQNLSASRPQDRQFILSSKKLLLSDSGFYLCAWNSIGDEQYFGPGTRLTVT.

The chain is built from TRBV9 and TRBJ2-1; D not resolved. Germline V gives CDR1 SGDLS, CDR2 YYNGEE. The CDR3 has 17 residues. The V and J ends lost 5 bases and 5 bases respectively, with 23 bases between them. The DNA of the CDR3 is TGTGCCAGCAGTGCCCTGCACCCTGGAACCTTCGACAATGAGCAGTTCTTC. This translates into CASSALHPGTFDNEQFF.

This clonotype was counted ten times or more. The J gene is TRBJ1-5, the V gene TRBV5-6; perhaps TRBD1 as D (6 bases). The CDR3 is 14 amino acids. V dropped 0 bases and J dropped 6 bases, with 10 bases sitting between them. Germline CDR1 and CDR2: SGHDT and YYEEEE. CDR3 in amino acids: CASSLGGQTQPQHF. The CDR3 bases are TGTGCCAGCAGCTTGGGGGGACAAACTCAGCCCCAGCATTTT.

In DNA, the CDR3 is TGTGCCAGCAGTGACAGGGGATGGACCGGGGAGCTGTTTTTT. Translated, it gives CASSDRGWTGELFF. The V and J genes are TRBV25-1 and TRBJ2-2; the D gene is possibly TRBD1 (6 bases). Per the germline V gene, CDR1 is MGHDK and CDR2 is SYGVNS. Between the trimmed V and J ends, which lost 3 bases and 5 bases, there was a span of 10 bases. The CDR3 has 14 amino acids.

The chain has TRBV7-9 and TRBJ1-2; D gene ambiguous. CDR1 and CDR2 (germline): SEHNR, FQNEAQ (reference sequence). V was cut by 5 bases and J by 4 bases, with 14 bases left in between. The CDR3 sequence is 14 residues long. CDR3 sequence (DNA): TGTGCCAGCAGCCCGATCACAAGTACCTATGGCTACACCTTC. This translates into CASSPITSTYGYTF. Full variable domain (outside the CDR3, taken from reference TRBV7-9 and TRBJ1-2): DTGVSQNPRHKITKRGQNVTFRCDPISEHNRLYWYRQTLGQGPEFLTYFQNEAQLEKSRLLSDRFSAERPKGSFSTLEIQRTEQGDSAMYLCASSPITSTYGYTFGSGTRLTVV.

This clonotype was detected a few times. The gene calls are TRBV7-8 and TRBJ2-2, with unresolved D. The CDR3 is made up of 12 amino acids. V was cut by 3 bases and J by 4 bases, with 3 bases left in between. Per germline, CDR1 SGHVS and CDR2 FQNEAQ. The CDR3 protein is CASSFSTGELFF. The CDR3 DNA reads TGTGCCAGCAGCTTCAGCACCGGGGAGCTGTTTTTT.

The rearrangement joins TRBV27 to TRBJ2-6; a weak D match, TRBD1 (5 bases). This CDR3 region has 17 residues. Trimming took 6 bases from V and 1 from J, leaving 16 bases between them. Germline V gene data show CDR1 as MNHEY and CDR2 as SMNVEV (reference sequence). The CDR3 DNA sequence: TGTGCCAGCAGCGCCCAGGGTTTTTCTTCTGGGGCCAACGTCCTGACTTTC. Amino acids: CASSAQGFSSGANVLTF.

This clonotype turned up a few times. A read error may be the cause here, since a much bigger clone is one base away. This chain joins TRBV3-1 and TRBJ2-2; no reliable D call. The germline V and J ends were trimmed by 2 bases and 4 bases, with 17 bases remaining between them. Germline V gives CDR1 LGHDT, CDR2 YNNKEL (reference sequence). The CDR3 is 17 residues long. CDR3 amino acids: CASSQFNQDRFTGELFF. DNA of the CDR3: TGTGCCAGCAGCCAATTCAACCAGGACCGATTCACCGGGGAGCTGTTTTTT.

CDR3 protein: CASSPQTGLLFSPLHF. The CDR3 DNA follows: TGCGCCAGCAGCCCACAGACAGGGCTCCTATTTTCACCCCTCCACTTT. The J gene is TRBJ1-6, the V gene TRBV4-1; 7 bases are shared with TRBD1. The length of the CDR3 is 16 residues. Germline V CDR1 and CDR2: MGHRA, YSYEKL. The V and J ends lost 4 bases and 9 bases, in that order; junction bases with no gene match: 12.

This chain connects TRBV7-4 to TRBJ1-2; D unclear. In germline, CDR1 is SGHVT, CDR2 SQSDAQ. This CDR3 region has 14 residues. With 8 bases removed from V and 0 bases from J, the gap between germline ends came to 13 bases. The CDR3 DNA follows: TGTGCCAGCGAATCTTTGGGCACTAACTATGGCTACACCTTC. The encoded protein is CASESLGTNYGYTF. The whole variable domain, remainder taken from reference TRBV7-4 and TRBJ1-2, is GAGVSQSPRYKVAKRGRDVALRCDSISGHVTLYWYRQTLGQGSEVLTYSQSDAQRDKSGRPSGRFSAERPERSVSTLKIQRTEQGDSAVYLCASESLGTNYGYTFGSGTRLTVV.

As DNA, the CDR3 is TGCAGCGTCAAGGCGAGCGGCTATGGCTACACCTTC. Its protein is CSVKASGYGYTF. The genes are TRBV29-1 and TRBJ1-2; no firm D call. V was trimmed by 6 bases and J by 4 bases, leaving 12 bases between them. Germline CDR1 reads SQVTM; CDR2 reads ANQGSEA. The CDR3 loop spans 12 amino acids.

This chain connects TRBV20-1 to TRBJ2-7; D is ambiguous. Per the germline V gene, CDR1 is DFQATT and CDR2 is SNEGSKA (reference sequence). The CDR3 contains 13 residues. Trimming shortened V by 3 bases and J by 0 bases, and 9 bases separated the two germline ends. CDR3 DNA sequence: TGCAGTGCTAGGCAATATAACTCCTACGAGCAGTACTTC. Translation gives CSARQYNSYEQYF.

Concerning this clonotype itself: A much larger clone sits a single nucleotide away, making a read error possible. The chain uses TRBV9 and TRBJ2-3, with 10 positions matching TRBD1. This CDR3 region has 16 residues. CDR1 and CDR2 (germline): SGDLS, YYNGEE. The CDR3 here is CVSSVEGQGLADTQYF. In DNA, the CDR3 is TGTGTCAGCAGCGTGGAGGGACAGGGGTTGGCAGATACGCAGTATTTT.

This clonotype was seen repeatedly, ten times or more. The chain links TRBV7-9 to TRBJ2-2; no clear D gene. V was pared by 9 bases and J by 4 bases, with 12 bases between. This CDR3 has 13 amino acids. CDR1 is SEHNR and CDR2 is FQNEAQ in the germline V gene (reference sequence). CDR3 amino acids: CARWSKLTGELFF. The CDR3 coding sequence is TGTGCCAGGTGGTCTAAGCTCACCGGGGAGCTGTTTTTT.

The chain carries TRBV7-2 and TRBJ1-6; the match to TRBD1 covers 8 bases. V lost 4 bases, J lost 2 bases, and 4 bases stayed unmatched. This CDR3 is built from 16 residues. CDR1 and CDR2 (germline): SGHTA, FQGNSA. CDR3 in amino acids: CASSSRTGTYNSPLHF. Written as DNA, the CDR3 is TGTGCCAGCAGCTCTCGGACAGGGACCTATAATTCACCCCTCCACTTT. The whole variable domain, remainder taken from reference TRBV7-2 and TRBJ1-6, is GAGVSQSPSNKVTEKGKDVELRCDPISGHTALYWYRQSLGQGLEFLIYFQGNSAPDKSGLPSDRFSAERTGGSVSTLTIQRTQQEDSAVYLCASSSRTGTYNSPLHFGNGTRLTVT.